This T cell receptor beta chain is from a study of response to subunit inactivated influenza vaccine (dated by TCRdb to 2017 to 2018). Broadly, across the study: Deep quantitative T cell receptor repertoire profiling was used in the study to track responses to a trivalent subunit inactivated influenza vaccine. On the study overall, not on this receptor specifically: According to the authors, only a limited number of new T cells may be recruited by each seasonal influenza vaccination.

V is trimmed back by 6 bases and J by 3 bases, and the junction contains 5 bases that no gene match accounts for. The CDR3 measures 15 amino acids from cysteine to phenylalanine. Solely the CDR3 DNA is kept, with 45 bases framed from the first base. CDR1 and CDR2, looked up from the germline V gene, are MDHEN and SYDVKM. Library creation used RT-PCR. TCRdb lists the instrument as Illumina HiSeq 2500. The public reads were reprocessed in TCRdb via fastp at Q25 and MiXCR, keeping in-frame beta chains. A single entry per CDR3 protein holds the most common genes and DNA from its merged rows. Across this sample there are some 640,000 distinct CDR3 sequences, with roughly 14% seen only once. The ten largest clones take up 5.5% to 7% of the sample. As regards this clonotype: Its recognized antigen is unknown. Within one base of it there is no much larger clone, and no base qualities were kept.

The starting material was PBMCs from blood, obtained approximately 15 days before vaccination. The chain links TRBV28 with TRBJ2-2; the junction holds 9 bases that match TRBD1. The receptor comes from a man between 50 and 59 years old who received an inactivated influenza vaccine. Donor details come from another sample of the same person, matched by shared clones. The base sequence is TGTGCCAGCAGCAAGACAGGGGGATACACCGGGGAGCTGTTTTTT. Its protein reads: CASSKTGGYTGELFF.